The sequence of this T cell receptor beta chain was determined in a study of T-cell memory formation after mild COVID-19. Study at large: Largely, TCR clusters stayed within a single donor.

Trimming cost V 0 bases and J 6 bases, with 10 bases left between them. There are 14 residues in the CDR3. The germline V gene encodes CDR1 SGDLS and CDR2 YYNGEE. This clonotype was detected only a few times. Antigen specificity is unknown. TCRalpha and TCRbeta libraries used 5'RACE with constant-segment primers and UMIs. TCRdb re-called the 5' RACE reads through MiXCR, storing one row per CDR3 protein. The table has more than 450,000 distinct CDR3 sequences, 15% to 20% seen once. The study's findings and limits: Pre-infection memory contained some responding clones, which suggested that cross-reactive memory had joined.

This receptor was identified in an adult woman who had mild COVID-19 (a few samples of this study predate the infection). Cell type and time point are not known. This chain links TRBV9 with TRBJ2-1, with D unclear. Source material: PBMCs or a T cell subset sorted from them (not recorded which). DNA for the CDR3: TGTGCCAGCAGCGTAGCGGTCAGCCTCAATGAGCAGTTCTTC. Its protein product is CASSVAVSLNEQFF.